In its sample, the clone carrying this TCR beta chain was seen once. This sample was included in a study of T cell changes during pregnancy in multiple sclerosis. Trimming took 2 bases from V and 8 from J; bases not matched to a gene: 11. The CDR3 length is 15 residues. The germline V gene has CDR1 GTSNPN and CDR2 SVGIG (reference sequence). Sequencing used immunoSEQ multiplex PCR; TCRdb keeps in-frame clones, though not all of them. The repertoire holds around 41,000 clones, with 90% to 95% as singletons. The rearrangement uses TRBV30 and TRBJ1-2; 10 bases map to TRBD1. The sample consisted of CD4+ T cells from peripheral blood mononuclear cells, taken in the third trimester of pregnancy. This receptor was identified in a female donor in good health, enrolled as a control in a pregnancy study. The chain's CDR3 is CAWSIKTGGAVGYTF. For the CDR3, the DNA is TGTGCCTGGAGTATAAAGACAGGGGGCGCGGTAGGCTACACCTTC.